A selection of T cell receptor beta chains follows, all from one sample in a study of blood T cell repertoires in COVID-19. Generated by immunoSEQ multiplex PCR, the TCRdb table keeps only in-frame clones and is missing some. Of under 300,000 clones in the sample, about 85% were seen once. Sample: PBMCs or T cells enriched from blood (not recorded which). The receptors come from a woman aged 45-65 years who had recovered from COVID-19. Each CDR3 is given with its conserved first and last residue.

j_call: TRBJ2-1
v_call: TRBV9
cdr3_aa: CASSVAETSGRDYNEQFF

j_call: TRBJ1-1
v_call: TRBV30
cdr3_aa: CAWTPGGGTEAFF

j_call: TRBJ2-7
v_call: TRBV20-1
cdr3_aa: CSASTGSSYEQYF

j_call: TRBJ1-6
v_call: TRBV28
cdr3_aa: CASSLWDRESGPLHF

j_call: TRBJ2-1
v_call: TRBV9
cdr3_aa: CASSVEVGGNNEQFF

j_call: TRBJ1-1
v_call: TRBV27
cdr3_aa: CASSLAGTVPEAFF

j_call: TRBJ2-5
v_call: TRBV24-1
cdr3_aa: CATSEPGQGKETQYF

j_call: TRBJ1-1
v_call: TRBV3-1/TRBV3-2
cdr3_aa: CASSLLTGMNTEAFF

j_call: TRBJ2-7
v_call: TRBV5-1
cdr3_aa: CASSLASSSGSKYEQYF

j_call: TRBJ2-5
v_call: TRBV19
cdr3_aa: CASRERGQETQYF

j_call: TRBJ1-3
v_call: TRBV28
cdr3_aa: CASSPPTGWSVGNTIYF

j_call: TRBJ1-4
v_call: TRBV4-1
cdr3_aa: CASSQGGQGTQPGEKLFF

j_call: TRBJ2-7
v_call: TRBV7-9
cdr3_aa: CASSLDRLAGTYEQYF

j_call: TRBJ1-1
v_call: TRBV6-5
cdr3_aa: CASRHRQGTEAFF

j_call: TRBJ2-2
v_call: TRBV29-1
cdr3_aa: CSARDDRGTGELFF

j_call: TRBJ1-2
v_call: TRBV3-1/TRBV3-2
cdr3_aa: CASSPPGQLYGYTF

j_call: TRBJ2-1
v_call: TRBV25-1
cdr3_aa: CASSEFIGEGNEQFF

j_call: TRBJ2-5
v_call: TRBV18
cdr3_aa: CASSPSLAGNQETQYF

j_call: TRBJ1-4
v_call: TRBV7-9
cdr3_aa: CASSLEGAGEKLFF

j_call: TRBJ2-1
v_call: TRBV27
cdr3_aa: CASRRLAGGNNEQFF

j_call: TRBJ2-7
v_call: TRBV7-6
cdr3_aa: CASSTRQSYEQYF

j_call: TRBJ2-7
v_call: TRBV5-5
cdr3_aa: CASSFLAGSEQYF

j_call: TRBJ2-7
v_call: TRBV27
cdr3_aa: CASSLYWGAEQYF

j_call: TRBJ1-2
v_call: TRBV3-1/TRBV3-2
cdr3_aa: CASSQEDRGRYGYTF

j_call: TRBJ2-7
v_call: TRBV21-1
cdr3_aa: CASSNEDRGVENEQYF

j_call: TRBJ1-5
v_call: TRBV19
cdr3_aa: CASSIGEGQPQHF

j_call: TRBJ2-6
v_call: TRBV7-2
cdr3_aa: CASSFRNVLTF

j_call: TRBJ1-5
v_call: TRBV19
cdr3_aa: CASSMWGAQPQHF

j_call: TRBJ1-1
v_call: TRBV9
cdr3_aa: CASSVVSTNTEAFF

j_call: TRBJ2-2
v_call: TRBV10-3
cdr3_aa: CAISKTSAGTGELFF

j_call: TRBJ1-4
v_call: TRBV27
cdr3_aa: CASSLKRFNEKLFF

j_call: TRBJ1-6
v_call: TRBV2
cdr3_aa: CASNGDRGNSPLHF

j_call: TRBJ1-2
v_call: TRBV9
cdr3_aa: CASSVAGGYGYTF

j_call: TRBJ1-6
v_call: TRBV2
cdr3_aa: CASGTNNNSPLHF

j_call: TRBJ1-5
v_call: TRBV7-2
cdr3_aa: CASSLDEGQPQHF

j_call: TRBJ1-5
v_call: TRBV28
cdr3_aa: CASTPMKGGSGQPQHF

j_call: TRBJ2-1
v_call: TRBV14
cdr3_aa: CASSLLAGTYNEQFF

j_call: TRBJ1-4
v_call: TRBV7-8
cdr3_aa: CASSLDLIHEKLFF

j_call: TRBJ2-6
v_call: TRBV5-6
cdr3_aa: CASSSTTDRRGSGANVLTF

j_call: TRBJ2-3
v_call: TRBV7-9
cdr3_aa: CASSLARDRGAKRTDTQYF

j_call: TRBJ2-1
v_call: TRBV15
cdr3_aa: CATSRVLGRDLSEQFF

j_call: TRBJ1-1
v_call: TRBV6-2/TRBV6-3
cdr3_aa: CASSYKNAGTEAFF

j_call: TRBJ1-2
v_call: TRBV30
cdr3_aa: CARAGTGNYGYTF

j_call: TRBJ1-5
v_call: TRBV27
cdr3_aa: CASSTARLQPQHF

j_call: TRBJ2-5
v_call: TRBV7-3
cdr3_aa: CASSPRTSGKETQYF

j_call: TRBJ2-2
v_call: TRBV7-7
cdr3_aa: CASSPPLSTGITGELFF

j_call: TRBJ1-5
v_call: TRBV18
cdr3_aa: CASSPFGQGDQPQHF

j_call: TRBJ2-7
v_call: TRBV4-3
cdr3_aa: CASSQDGGGRQQYF

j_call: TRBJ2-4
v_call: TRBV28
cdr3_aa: CASYIDYGKNIQYF

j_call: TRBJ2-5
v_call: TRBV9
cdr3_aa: CASSPWKAGGETQYF

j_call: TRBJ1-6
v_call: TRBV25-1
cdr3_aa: CASSESRGYNSPLHF

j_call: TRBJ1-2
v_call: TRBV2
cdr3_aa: CASTLSGYGYTF

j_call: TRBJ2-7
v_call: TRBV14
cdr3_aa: CASSQAGGLREQYF

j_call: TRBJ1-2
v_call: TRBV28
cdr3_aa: CASTPGGLLVRGYTF

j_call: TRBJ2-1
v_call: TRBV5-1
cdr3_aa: CASSLVVSGNEQFF

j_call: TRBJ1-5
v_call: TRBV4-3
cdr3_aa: CASSQDQYGGARQPQHF

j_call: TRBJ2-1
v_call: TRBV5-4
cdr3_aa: CASSGTSGSYNEQFF